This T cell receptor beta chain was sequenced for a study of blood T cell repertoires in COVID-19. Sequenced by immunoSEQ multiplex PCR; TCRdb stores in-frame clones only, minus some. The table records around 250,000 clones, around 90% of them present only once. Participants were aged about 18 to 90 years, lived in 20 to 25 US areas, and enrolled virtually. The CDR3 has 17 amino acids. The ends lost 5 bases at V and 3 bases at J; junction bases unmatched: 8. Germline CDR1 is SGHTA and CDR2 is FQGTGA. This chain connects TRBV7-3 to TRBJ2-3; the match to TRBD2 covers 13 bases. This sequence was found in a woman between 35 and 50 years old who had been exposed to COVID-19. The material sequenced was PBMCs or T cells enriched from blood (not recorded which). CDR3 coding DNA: TGTGCCAGCAGCCCGCAACTAGCGGGGGGGCCGACAGATACGCAGTATTTT. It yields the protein CASSPQLAGGPTDTQYF.